This record covers a single T cell receptor (beta chain). Antigen specificity is unknown. The data derive from a study of CD8+CD57+ T cells in acquired aplastic anemia. The overall study: When averaged, DNA from sorted CD4+ and CD8+ cells came to approximately 3 ug.

Whoever was chosen for sequencing had shown CD8+CD57+ cell expansion by flow cytometry. Whole-study findings and limits: Patients and controls were found to share more than 25 CD8+ CDR3 sequences.

According to the study, genomic DNA was the template for TCR beta VDJ and CDR3 profiling. TCRdb recomputed calls from the reads with MiXCR, one row per CDR3 protein. Of 200,000 to 250,000 distinct CDR3 sequences detected, roughly 53% appear once; the ten largest clones hold around 20%. This sequence originates from a human donor with aplastic anemia. Material for sequencing was sorted CD4+, CD8+, or CD8+CD57+ T cells (not recorded which) from PBMCs.

This chain's CDR3 is CAIGGGDSLNTEAFF. The CDR3 DNA reads TGTGCCATCGGAGGGGGGGACAGCTTAAACACTGAAGCTTTCTTT. The chain employs TRBV10-3 and TRBJ1-1; TRBD1 matches at 7 bases. The V and J ends lost 8 bases and 2 bases, in that order; junction bases with no gene match: 11. The length of the CDR3 is 15 residues. Germline values: CDR1 ENHRY, CDR2 SYGVKD.